This T cell receptor beta chain is from a study of human T cells and chemical hapten exposure. Per germline, CDR1 SGHDN and CDR2 FVKESK. V was shortened by 8 bases and J by 10 bases, with 17 bases between the two germline ends. This CDR3 contains 13 residues. As for this clonotype: Its antigen remains unknown.

As to time point: pre-sensitization, week 0. The treatment here: therapeutic diphenylcyclopropenone sensitization with weekly scalp DPC. Researchers sampled blood before each patch test went on. The library put unique molecular identifiers onto individual cDNA molecules. MiXCR, run by TCRdb on the RACE reads, gives a single entry per CDR3 protein. There are about 80,000 distinct CDR3 sequences in the sample; roughly 15% occur only once, and about 4.6% lies in the top ten. Study findings and constraints: Patch test score rose with PT1 expanded TCR count, significant at thresholds 8, 16 and 32, not 4.

The sample consisted of whole blood, taken in connection with sensitization to the hapten diphenylcyclopropenone (DPC). The gene calls are TRBV14 and TRBJ1-4; unclear D gene. The clonotype comes from a woman aged 45-65 years with alopecia areata. Some clones in this sample may be carry-over from other donors' samples. CDR3 DNA sequence: TGTGCCAGCGCCCGACATGCTAGCGGAAAACTGTTTTTT. This gives the protein CASARHASGKLFF.